Following are 29 T cell receptor beta chains from one sample sequenced in a study of cytomegalovirus exposure and HLA in healthy donors (dated by TCRdb to the late 2010s). Library prep was done by the immunoSEQ multiplex PCR assay. A mixture of 60 forward primers for TCR Vbeta segments and 13 reverse primers for TCR Jbeta segments was used in the multiplex PCR. The table comes from immuneACCESS by way of TCRdb, which keeps in-frame sequences with V and J called. Part of the clones is missing from these tables; in studies checked, under half for an unresolved V gene and the rest for unknown reasons. Here the sample has about 160,000 clones; roughly 76% occur a single time. The ten top clones hold around 2% of the sample. What was sequenced was PBMCs. Every receptor here comes from a human donor in good health.

This clone was picked up one time. V and J are TRBV19 and TRBJ1-2; TRBD1 agrees at 7 bases. The V gene end was trimmed by 5 bases and the J gene end by 0 bases; junction bases not matched to a gene: 3. The germline V gene has CDR1 LNHDA and CDR2 SQIVND (reference sequence). The CDR3 has 14 amino acids. CDR3 sequence (DNA): TGTGCCAGTAGTTGGACAGGACCTAACTATGGCTACACCTTC. It translates to CASSWTGPNYGYTF.

The chain uses TRBV14 and TRBJ1-2, with D perhaps TRBD1 (6 bases). The CDR3 covers 15 residues. The V and J ends lost 2 bases and 1 base respectively, with 11 bases between them. The germline gives CDR1 SGHDN, CDR2 FVKESK. CDR3 bases: TGTGCCAGCAGCCAAAGGGACAACGATAACTATGGCTACACCTTC. The encoded protein is CASSQRDNDNYGYTF.

The V call is TRBV10-2, the J call TRBJ2-7; tentatively, D is TRBD1 (6 bases). This CDR3 is built from 13 residues. CDR1 WSHSY and CDR2 SAAADI come from the germline V gene. The germline V and J ends were trimmed by 10 bases and 3 bases, with 16 bases remaining between them. CDR3 nucleotides: TGCGCCAACCATCCGGGACAAATCTACGAGCAGTACTTC. Translated: CANHPGQIYEQYF.

DNA for the CDR3: TGTGCCAGCATCACACAGGGTCAAGGCTACGAGCAGTACTTC. This codes for CASITQGQGYEQYF. This chain links TRBV5-6 with TRBJ2-5; maybe TRBD1 (6 bases). TRBJ2-7 matches the DNA end more closely, so the J call is doubtful. Germline assignment: CDR1 SGHDT and CDR2 YYEEEE. The CDR3 sequence is 14 residues long.

The chain employs TRBV5-6 and TRBJ2-7, with D unclear. Germline CDR1 is SGHDT and CDR2 is YYEEEE. Trimming took off 1 base at V and 3 bases at J, with 14 bases between the two ends. The CDR3 spans 15 residues. The CDR3 DNA reads TGTGCCAGCAGCTTGTTATTATCTCCGGGCTACGAGCAGTACTTC. Amino acids: CASSLLLSPGYEQYF. The complete variable domain, with remaining parts taken from reference TRBV5-6 and TRBJ2-7, reads DAGVTQSPTHLIKTRGQQVTLRCSPKSGHDTVSWYQQALGQGPQFIFQYYEEEERQRGNFPDRFSGHQFPNYSSELNVNALLLGDSALYLCASSLLLSPGYEQYFGPGTRLTVT.

The chain carries TRBV12-5 and TRBJ1-1; 7 nucleotides align to TRBD1. The CDR3 is 13 residues long. Trimming removed 6 bases from V and 7 bases from J; junction bases left unmatched: 8. From germline, CDR1 is LGHNT and CDR2 FRNRAP. The CDR3 nucleotides read TGTGCTAGTGGATTACAGGGGTACCGTGAAGCTTTCTTT. Translation: CASGLQGYREAFF.

V is TRBV19 and J is TRBJ2-5; 11 nucleotides align to TRBD2. V was clipped by 5 bases and J by 5 bases; unmatched bases: 10. CDR1 is LNHDA and CDR2 is SQIVND in the germline V gene (reference sequence). The CDR3 covers 16 residues. The CDR3 DNA reads as TGTGCCAGTAGTGTGGGGACTAGCGGCTCCCGGGAGACCCAGTACTTC. This encodes CASSVGTSGSRETQYF.

This clone was counted only a few times. The V gene is TRBV9, the J gene TRBJ1-1; weak D call: TRBD1 (6 bases). Germline CDR1 reads SGDLS; CDR2 reads YYNGEE. Trimming cost V 5 bases and J 5 bases, with 13 bases left between them. CDR3 length: 13 amino acids. CDR3 in DNA: TGTGCCAGCAGTCTAGGGGGGGCGACTGAAGCTTTCTTT. It encodes CASSLGGATEAFF.

The chain employs TRBV7-2 and TRBJ2-1; D remains unclear. The CDR3 runs to 11 residues. V was pared by 5 bases and J by 5 bases, with 4 bases between. Germline assignment: CDR1 SGHTA and CDR2 FQGNSA. CDR3: CASSLDNEQFF. As DNA, the CDR3 is TGTGCCAGCAGCCTTGACAATGAGCAGTTCTTC.

This clone has a handful of counts. The genes are TRBV29-1 and TRBJ2-7; the D gene is possibly TRBD2 (6 bases). This CDR3 comprises 13 residues. V lost 6 bases and J 2 bases, leaving 14 bases between the germline ends. The V gene's germline CDR1 is SQVTM and CDR2 ANQGSEA. This chain's CDR3 is CSVRGMNTYEQYF. CDR3 coding DNA: TGCAGCGTACGCGGGATGAACACCTACGAGCAGTACTTC.

V and J are TRBV7-2 and TRBJ1-4; D is undetermined. Germline V CDR1 and CDR2: SGHTA, FQGNSA. This CDR3 contains 12 residues. The V gene lost 5 bases and the J gene lost 7 bases, with 8 bases spanning the gap. The chain's CDR3 is CASSLRSEKLFF. The CDR3 coding sequence is TGTGCCAGCAGCCTGCGGAGTGAAAAACTGTTTTTT. Full variable domain (rest looked up from reference TRBV7-2 and TRBJ1-4): GAGVSQSPSNKVTEKGKDVELRCDPISGHTALYWYRQSLGQGLEFLIYFQGNSAPDKSGLPSDRFSAERTGGSVSTLTIQRTQQEDSAVYLCASSLRSEKLFFGSGTQLSVL.

The gene calls are TRBV21-1 and TRBJ1-5. TRBV21-1 counts as a pseudogene. The CDR3 is 16 residues long. The DNA for the CDR3 is TGTGCCAGCGAGGGGCCAGGAGGGTCCCTCGATCAGCCCCAGCATTTT. Protein sequence: CASEGPGGSLDQPQHF.

The chain uses TRBV7-2 and TRBJ2-3; D unclear. CDR3 length: 12 residues. Trimming stripped 1 base from V and 5 bases from J, with 4 bases between. Germline V lookup: CDR1 SGHTA, CDR2 FQGNSA. CDR3 sequence (DNA): TGTGCCAGCAGCTTAGGACTAGATACGCAGTATTTT. It specifies CASSLGLDTQYF.

V and J are TRBV13 and TRBJ2-3; 7 nucleotides align to TRBD2. Unmatched junction bases numbered 8, after V lost 5 bases and J lost 0 bases. The CDR3 covers 16 residues. Germline V gene lookup returns CDR1 PRHDT and CDR2 FYEKMQ (reference sequence). Here the CDR3 reads CASSQTWRGSTDTQYF. In DNA, the CDR3 is TGTGCCAGCAGCCAGACCTGGCGGGGGAGCACAGATACGCAGTATTTT.

The chain has TRBV23-1 and TRBJ1-5, with 12 bases identical to TRBD1. TRBV23-1 is designated an ORF whose function remains uncertain. Unmatched junction bases numbered 10, after V lost 0 bases and J lost 1 base. This CDR3 spans 20 amino acids. The CDR3 spells CASSQSPGTGGDESNQPQHF. The CDR3 DNA is TGCGCCAGCAGTCAATCGCCCGGGACAGGGGGCGACGAGAGCAATCAGCCCCAGCATTTT.

The chain carries TRBV6-5 and TRBJ2-1; 11 bases agree with TRBD2. With 6 bases clipped from V and 4 bases from J, the junction kept 5 bases outside the gene matches. The CDR3 covers 15 residues. Germline CDR1 reads MNHEY; CDR2 reads SVGAGI. The CDR3 bases are TGTGCCAGCAGCCCTAGCGGGGGGTTGTACAATGAGCAGTTCTTC. Protein: CASSPSGGLYNEQFF.

The V and J genes are TRBV6-5 and TRBJ1-1, with TRBD1 matching 9 bases. Germline lookup yields CDR1 MNHEY and CDR2 SVGAGI. Trimming cost V 4 bases and J 4 bases; bases outside gene matches: 7. CDR3 length equals 15 residues. CDR3 DNA sequence: TGTGCCAGCAGTTGGGGACAGGGTTTAGGCACTGAAGCTTTCTTT. Amino acids: CASSWGQGLGTEAFF.

The CDR3 DNA is TGTGCCAGTAGTTCGAGTGGGGCCAACGTCCTGACTTTC. Protein: CASSSSGANVLTF. The chain joins TRBV19 to TRBJ2-6; D remains unclear. The CDR3 contains 13 residues. Trimming took off 5 bases at V and 3 bases at J, with 5 bases between the two ends. Per the germline V gene, CDR1 is LNHDA and CDR2 is SQIVND (reference sequence).

In DNA form, the CDR3 reads TGCGCCAGCAGCTTATCTAGCGGGGAGTTCAATGAGCAGTTCTTC. Its protein is CASSLSSGEFNEQFF. V and J are TRBV5-1 and TRBJ2-1; 9 bases fit TRBD2. CDR1 and CDR2 (germline): SGHRS, YFSETQ. CDR3 length: 15 residues. V was clipped by 2 bases and J by 6 bases; unmatched bases: 6.

This chain connects TRBV4-1 to TRBJ2-7; 8 bases match TRBD1. This CDR3 contains 18 residues. Germline values: CDR1 MGHRA, CDR2 YSYEKL. J gave up 1 base and V 0 bases, and 11 bases lay outside the gene matches. The CDR3 DNA follows: TGCGCCAGCAGCCAAGAAATCCCAGGGGGCGCGGGGTCCTACGAGCAGTACTTC. It is translated as CASSQEIPGGAGSYEQYF.

This clone was seen a handful of times. The V gene is TRBV10-1, the J gene TRBJ1-6; a weak D match, TRBD1 (6 bases). Per germline, CDR1 WNHNN and CDR2 SYGVQD (reference sequence). There are 18 residues in the CDR3. Trimming shortened V by 0 bases and J by 8 bases, and 20 bases separated the two germline ends. The CDR3 spells CASSESHGRGSFDSPLHF. The CDR3 DNA is TGCGCCAGCAGTGAGTCTCACGGCAGGGGTTCATTTGATTCACCCCTCCACTTT.

The rearrangement links TRBV5-6 to TRBJ2-7; D perhaps matches TRBD1 (6 bases). V lost 4 bases and J 4 bases, leaving 9 bases between the germline ends. Germline-derived CDR1 and CDR2 are SGHDT and YYEEEE. The CDR3 has 12 amino acids. CDR3 coding DNA: TGTGCCAGCAGCATCAGGGGTTACGAGCAGTACTTC. As protein: CASSIRGYEQYF. Filled out from reference TRBV5-6 and TRBJ2-7, the complete variable domain reads DAGVTQSPTHLIKTRGQQVTLRCSPKSGHDTVSWYQQALGQGPQFIFQYYEEEERQRGNFPDRFSGHQFPNYSSELNVNALLLGDSALYLCASSIRGYEQYFGPGTRLTVT.

The chain has TRBV4-1 and TRBJ2-1; possibly TRBD1 for D (6 bases). V was shortened by 3 bases and J by 0 bases, with 12 bases between the two germline ends. CDR1 and CDR2 from the germline V gene are MGHRA and YSYEKL. The CDR3 extends over 16 amino acids. CDR3 region: CASSHSQGSSYNEQFF. The CDR3 DNA follows: TGCGCCAGCAGCCATTCACAGGGCAGCTCCTACAATGAGCAGTTCTTC.

The chain combines TRBV6-1 with TRBJ2-7; tentatively, D is TRBD1 (6 bases). The V end was cut by 6 bases, the J end by 0 bases, with 12 bases between. From germline, CDR1 is MNHNS and CDR2 SASEGT. The CDR3 loop spans 14 amino acids. CDR3 nucleotide sequence: TGTGCCAGCAGCTTACAGGGCCGCTCCTACGAGCAGTACTTC. This translates into CASSLQGRSYEQYF.

The chain recombines TRBV7-9 with TRBJ2-7, with TRBD1 matching over 7 bases. The V gene end was trimmed by 4 bases and the J gene end by 4 bases; junction bases not matched to a gene: 1. The germline V gene has CDR1 SEHNR and CDR2 FQNEAQ (reference sequence). This CDR3 is built from 12 residues. The CDR3 nucleotides are TGTGCCAGCAGCTCGACAGGGTACGAGCAGTACTTC. It encodes CASSSTGYEQYF.

The rearrangement links TRBV28 to TRBJ2-3; 8 bases fit TRBD2. The germline CDR1 and CDR2 sequences are MDHEN and SYDVKM. CDR3 length: 15 amino acids. The V segment lost 6 bases and the J segment 5 bases; nucleotides outside the gene matches: 10. As DNA, the CDR3 is TGTGCCAGCAGCTACCACGGGGGGGCGAAAGATACGCAGTATTTT. Amino acid sequence: CASSYHGGAKDTQYF.

The chain recombines TRBV9 with TRBJ1-6, with D possibly matching TRBD1 (5 bases). V lost 3 bases, J lost 17 bases, and 15 bases lay in between. The CDR3 is 12 residues long. Germline values: CDR1 SGDLS, CDR2 YYNGEE. CDR3 in amino acids: CASSGGGGSFHF. The CDR3 bases are TGTGCCAGCAGCGGAGGTGGGGGGTCTTTCCACTTT.

The chain employs TRBV5-1 and TRBJ2-7, with D possibly matching TRBD1 (6 bases). The CDR3 runs to 14 residues. Germline V lookup: CDR1 SGHRS, CDR2 YFSETQ. V lost 4 bases to trimming and J lost 3 bases, with 14 bases between them. CDR3 sequence (DNA): TGCGCCAGCAGCGAGGGACATGCCAACTACGAGCAGTACTTC. Protein sequence: CASSEGHANYEQYF.

CDR3 sequence: CASSLATMAGADYNSPLHF. The CDR3 DNA is TGTGCCAGCAGCTTAGCGACAATGGCGGGGGCGGATTATAATTCACCCCTCCACTTT. This chain joins TRBV7-8 and TRBJ1-6; D might be TRBD1 (6 bases). CDR3 length: 19 amino acids. The ends were cut back, 0 bases at V and 4 bases at J, with 19 bases in the middle. Germline V gene lookup returns CDR1 SGHVS and CDR2 FQNEAQ. Supplemented by reference TRBV7-8 and TRBJ1-6, the full variable domain reads GAGVSQSPRYKVAKRGQDVALRCDPISGHVSLFWYQQALGQGPEFLTYFQNEAQLDKSGLPSDRFFAERPEGSVSTLKIQRTQQEDSAVYLCASSLATMAGADYNSPLHFGNGTRLTVT.